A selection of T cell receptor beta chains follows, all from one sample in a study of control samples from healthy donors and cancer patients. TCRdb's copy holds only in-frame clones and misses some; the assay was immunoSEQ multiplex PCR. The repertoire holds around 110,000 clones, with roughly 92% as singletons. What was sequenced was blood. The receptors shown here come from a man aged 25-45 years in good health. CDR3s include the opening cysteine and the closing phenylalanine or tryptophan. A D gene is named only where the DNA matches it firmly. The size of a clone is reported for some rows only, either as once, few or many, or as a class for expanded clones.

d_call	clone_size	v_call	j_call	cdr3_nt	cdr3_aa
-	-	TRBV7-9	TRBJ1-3	TGTGCCAGCAGCACAGACCCTGGAAACACCATATATTTT	CASSTDPGNTIYF
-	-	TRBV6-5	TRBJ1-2	TGTGCCAGCCAGGGGTGGGACTATGGCTACACCTTC	CASQGWDYGYTF
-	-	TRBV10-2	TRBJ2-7	TGCGCCAGCAAAGACAGTGAACCCTCCTACGAGCAGTACTTC	CASKDSEPSYEQYF
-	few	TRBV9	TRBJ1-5	TGTGCCAGCAGCGTTGGCCCTTATAGCAATCAGCCCCAGCATTTT	CASSVGPYSNQPQHF
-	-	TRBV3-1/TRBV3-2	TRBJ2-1	TGTGCCAGCAGCCCCTCTGACAGAGCATACTCCTACAATGAGCAGTTCTTC	CASSPSDRAYSYNEQFF
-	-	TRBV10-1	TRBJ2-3	TGCGCCAGCAGTGAGGACAGGTCCACTAGCACAGATACGCAGTATTTT	CASSEDRSTSTDTQYF
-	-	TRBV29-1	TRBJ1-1	TGCAGCTCCAGGAGACAGATGAACACTGAAGCTTTCTTT	CSSRRQMNTEAFF
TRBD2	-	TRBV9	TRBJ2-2	TGTGCCAGCAGCGTCCTTATAGCGGGCGGGGAGCTGTTTTTT	CASSVLIAGGELFF
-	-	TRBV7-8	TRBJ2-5	TGTGCCAGCAGCCGCTCCAGCCAAGAGACCCAGTACTTC	CASSRSSQETQYF
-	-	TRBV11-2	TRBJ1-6	TGTGCCAGCAGCTCATTAGGAAGGTATTCACCCCTCCACTTT	CASSSLGRYSPLHF
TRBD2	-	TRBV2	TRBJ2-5	TGTGCCAGCAGTGCACTAGCGGGGGTTGAACAAGAGACCCAGTACTTC	CASSALAGVEQETQYF
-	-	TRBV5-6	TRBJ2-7	TGTGCCAGCAGCTTCTCCGGGACACCCCTCTACGAGCAGTACTTC	CASSFSGTPLYEQYF
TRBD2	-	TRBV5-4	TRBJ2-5	TGTGCCAGCAGCCCCGGACTAGCGGGGGGGCTCCAAGAGACCCAGTACTTC	CASSPGLAGGLQETQYF
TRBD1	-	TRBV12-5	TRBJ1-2	TGTGCTAGTGCCTTTGCACCGGGACAGGGGGCTGTATTGAGCTACACCTTC	CASAFAPGQGAVLSYTF
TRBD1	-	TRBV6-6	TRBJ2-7	TGTGCCAGCAGTTACCGGGACAGTCTATCCTACGAGCAGTACTTC	CASSYRDSLSYEQYF
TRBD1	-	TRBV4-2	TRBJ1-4	TGTGCCAGCAGCCCACGGGACAGGGGACGGGAGGTAAATGAAAAACTGTTTTTT	CASSPRDRGREVNEKLFF
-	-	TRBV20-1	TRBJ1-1	TGCAGTGCCCACGGGGACACTGAAGCTTTCTTT	CSAHGDTEAFF
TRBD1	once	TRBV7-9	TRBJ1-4	TGTGCCAGCAGCCCAACAGGGGGCGCGGGGGGTGAAAAACTGTTTTTT	CASSPTGGAGGEKLFF
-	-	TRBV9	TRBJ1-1	TGTGCCAGCAGCGCCCAATACCGGAACCCGAACACTGAAGCTTTCTTT	CASSAQYRNPNTEAFF
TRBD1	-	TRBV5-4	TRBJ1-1	TGTGCCAGCAGCGTTGGAGGGGGCTACACTGAAGCTTTCTTT	CASSVGGGYTEAFF